Sequencing of this T cell receptor beta chain was carried out in a study of cytomegalovirus exposure and HLA in healthy donors. Broader study findings: There were reportedly fewer N-insertions in an Asian-associated ancestry cluster than the roughly 610-donor mean, in a later analysis.

PCR involved 60 Vbeta and 13 Jbeta primers. TCRdb's table, derived via immunoSEQ multiplex PCR, lists solely in-frame clones and lacks some. The data hold 120,000 or so clones, with 6.5% to 9.5% observed a single time. The J segment lost 3 bases and the V segment lost 1 base, leaving 12 bases of the junction unmatched. The CDR3 loop spans 16 amino acids. Germline CDR1 GTSNPN, CDR2 SVGIG (reference sequence). With regard to this clone: Its specificity is unknown.

The sequenced material came from PBMCs. V usage is TRBV30 and J usage is TRBJ2-7; 7 bases align to TRBD1. This clonotype was sampled from a woman aged 40 to 50 in good health and CMV-seropositive. Written as DNA, the CDR3 is TGTGCCTGGAGTGCACAATTCCGGGACAGAAGCTACGAGCAGTACTTC. Its protein product is CAWSAQFRDRSYEQYF.